This paragraph reports one T cell receptor (beta chain). Its specificity is unknown. Samples were taken several times over chemoradiotherapy. These data are taken from a study of chemoradiotherapy in HPV16-positive cancers. In the study overall: Candidate HPV-specific T-cell clones and common TCR motifs came from functional assays in a couple of HPV16-positive patients. Whole-study results and caveats: The functional HPV-specific definition rests on just two HPV16-positive patients. Non-HPV-specific T cells did not expand in tumors during treatment, whereas candidate HPV-specific clones and E7-related motifs did.

Method: immunoSEQ multiplex PCR; TCRdb's copy keeps in-frame clones and lacks some. Counted here are some 11,000 clones, 77% occurring once; the ten biggest clones make up approximately 0.98%. CDR1 KGHSH and CDR2 LQKENI come from the germline V gene. This CDR3 contains 11 residues. The ends were cut back, 4 bases at V and 6 bases at J, with 6 bases in the middle. Collection took place from a patient who underwent chemoradiotherapy. This receptor was identified in a human donor with HPV-associated anogenital cancer. V gene TRBV18 combines with J gene TRBJ1-2; D is undetermined. CDR3 sequence: CASSQRDGYTF. For the CDR3, the DNA is TGTGCCAGCTCACAGCGGGATGGCTACACCTTC.